This record concerns one T cell receptor beta chain sequence. Its antigen is not known. Collection of roughly 9.8 milliliters of peripheral blood was performed for each donor. This sample was included in a study of blood T cells in healthy people across ages. Findings of the study overall: A strong correlation was seen between TCR beta diversity and naive T cell percentage.

The CDR3 totals 16 residues. The germline V gene encodes CDR1 LGHNA and CDR2 YSLEER. The V gene lost 3 bases and the J gene lost 0 bases, with 12 bases spanning the gap. Sample-barcoded 5' priming and a J-beta primer mix drove a second PCR of roughly 7 to 11 cycles. TCRdb itself ran the 5' RACE reads through MiXCR, one entry per CDR3 protein. Among 1,500,000 or so distinct CDR3 sequences, 35% to 45% were seen once, and the ten largest hold under 5%. The sequencing sample was made of blood. The receptor's source is a woman aged 18-29 years in good health. The rearrangement joins TRBV4-3 to TRBJ1-5; D remains ambiguous. CDR3 bases: TGCGCCAGCAGCCACCGGGTCTACGATAGCAATCAGCCCCAGCATTTT. It codes for CASSHRVYDSNQPQHF.